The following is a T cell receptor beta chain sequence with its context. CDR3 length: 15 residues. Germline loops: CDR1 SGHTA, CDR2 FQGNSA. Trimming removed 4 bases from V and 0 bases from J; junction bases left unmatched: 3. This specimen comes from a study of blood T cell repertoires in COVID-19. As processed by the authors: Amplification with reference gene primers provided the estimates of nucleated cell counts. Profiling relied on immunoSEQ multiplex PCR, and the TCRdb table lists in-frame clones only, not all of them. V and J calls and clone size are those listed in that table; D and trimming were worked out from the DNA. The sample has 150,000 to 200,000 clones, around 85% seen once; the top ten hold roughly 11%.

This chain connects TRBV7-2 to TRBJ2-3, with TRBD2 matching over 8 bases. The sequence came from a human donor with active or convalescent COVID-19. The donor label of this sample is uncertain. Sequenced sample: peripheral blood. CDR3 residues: CASSSRTSSTDTQYF. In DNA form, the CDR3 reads TGTGCCAGCAGCTCGCGGACTAGCAGCACAGATACGCAGTATTTT.